This passage covers 8 T cell receptor beta chains from one sample sequenced in a study of Graves' ophthalmopathy and Graves' hyperthyroidism. The study amplified TCR beta CDR3 regions using RNA transcripts. HTBI primers served in a first-round RT-PCR, which a second-round multiplex PCR followed. TCRdb itself ran the multiplex PCR reads through MiXCR, one entry per CDR3 protein. The sample has 650,000 to 800,000 distinct CDR3 sequences, roughly two fifths seen once. Sequenced sample: peripheral blood. These TCRs come from an adult man with Graves' ophthalmopathy.

The chain uses TRBV10-3 and TRBJ1-2; D ambiguous. The CDR3 has 13 residues. V lost 2 bases to trimming and J lost 7 bases, with 11 bases between them. In germline, CDR1 is ENHRY, CDR2 SYGVKD. CDR3 nucleotide sequence: TGTGCCATCAGTGAGGCCAGTGAGTTTGGCTACACCTTC. Translating it yields CAISEASEFGYTF.

The chain has TRBV29-1 and TRBJ2-6; TRBD1 or TRBD2 may be the D gene (7 bases each). Trimming took 3 bases from V and 2 from J, leaving 17 bases between them. The CDR3 spans 17 residues. Germline V CDR1 and CDR2: SQVTM, ANQGSEA. For the CDR3, the DNA is TGCAGCGTTGAGGGAGGGGGCAAGTCTACTGGGGCCAACGTCCTGACTTTC. Translating gives CSVEGGGKSTGANVLTF.

This clonotype has a handful of counts. The chain carries TRBV24-1 and TRBJ2-1, with D perhaps TRBD2 (6 bases). The CDR3 covers 15 residues. CDR1 is KGHDR and CDR2 is SFDVKD in the germline V gene. V was cut by 4 bases and J by 6 bases, with 15 bases left in between. CDR3 residues: CATSDAGRSANEQFF. CDR3 bases: TGTGCCACCAGTGACGCGGGACGGTCTGCCAATGAGCAGTTCTTC.

The chain uses TRBV10-3 and TRBJ2-5; a possible D gene is TRBD2 (8 bases). CDR1 is ENHRY, CDR2 SYGVKD, per germline. There are 14 residues in the CDR3. Deletions cut 8 bases from V and 5 bases from J, with 18 bases between. DNA of the CDR3: TGTGCCATCCAAGACAGGGCTAGCGGGGAGACCCAGTACTTC. Amino acid sequence: CAIQDRASGETQYF.

This clonotype appeared many times. The chain couples TRBV20-1 to TRBJ1-5; TRBD1 matches 7 bases. Losses at the gene ends were 5 bases for V and 4 bases for J; bases not matched to a gene: 5. From germline, CDR1 is DFQATT and CDR2 SNEGSKA (reference sequence). This CDR3 contains 13 residues. In DNA form, the CDR3 reads TGCAGTGCTCTAGGGACAGCAAATCAGCCCCAGCATTTT. Amino acids: CSALGTANQPQHF.

The sample holds a few counts of this clonotype. The gene calls are TRBV27 and TRBJ2-5; D gene uncertain. The V gene lost 6 bases and the J gene lost 5 bases, with 13 bases spanning the gap. From germline, CDR1 is MNHEY and CDR2 SMNVEV (reference sequence). The CDR3 loop spans 13 amino acids. Here the CDR3 reads CASSTARWETQYF. The CDR3 DNA reads TGTGCCAGCAGCACAGCCCGGTGGGAGACCCAGTACTTC.

J is TRBJ2-2 and V is TRBV12-3 or TRBV12-4, with 9 bases identical to TRBD1. V was clipped by 3 bases and J by 5 bases; unmatched bases: 13. The CDR3 consists of 18 residues. CDR3: CASSFRAGTGLRTGELFF. In DNA form, the CDR3 reads TGTGCCAGCAGTTTTCGGGCGGGGACAGGGTTACGGACCGGGGAGCTGTTTTTT.

This chain connects TRBV30 to TRBJ1-5, with unresolved D. Looked up from germline, CDR1 is GTSNPN and CDR2 is SVGIG (reference sequence). Trimming removed 1 base from V and 0 bases from J, with 1 base in between. The CDR3 extends over 12 amino acids. The CDR3 loop is CAWSGSNQPQHF. The DNA of the CDR3 is TGTGCCTGGAGTGGTAGCAATCAGCCCCAGCATTTT. Drawing the rest from reference TRBV30 and TRBJ1-5, the complete variable domain is SQTIHQWPATLVQPVGSPLSLECTVEGTSNPNLYWYRQAAGRGLQLLFYSVGIGQISSEVPQNLSASRPQDRQFILSSKKLLLSDSGFYLCAWSGSNQPQHFGDGTRLSIL.